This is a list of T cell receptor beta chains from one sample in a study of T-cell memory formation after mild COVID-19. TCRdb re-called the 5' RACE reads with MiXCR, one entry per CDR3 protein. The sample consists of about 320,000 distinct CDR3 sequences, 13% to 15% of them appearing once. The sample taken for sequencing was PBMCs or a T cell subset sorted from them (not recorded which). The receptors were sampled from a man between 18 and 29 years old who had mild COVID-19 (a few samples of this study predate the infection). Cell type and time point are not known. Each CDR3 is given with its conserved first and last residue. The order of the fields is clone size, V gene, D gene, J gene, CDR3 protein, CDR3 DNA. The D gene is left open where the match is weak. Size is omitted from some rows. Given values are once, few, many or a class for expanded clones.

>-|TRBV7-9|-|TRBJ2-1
CASSQSGAGEYNEQFF
TGTGCCAGCAGCCAATCCGGTGCGGGTGAATACAATGAGCAGTTCTTC
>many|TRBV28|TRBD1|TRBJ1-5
CASSRQGSYQPQHF
TGTGCCAGCAGCAGACAGGGGAGTTATCAGCCCCAGCATTTT
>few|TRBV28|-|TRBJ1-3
CASRHPGNTIYF
TGTGCCAGCAGACATCCTGGAAACACCATATATTTT
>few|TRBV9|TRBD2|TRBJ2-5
CASSSQRGGGETQYF
TGTGCCAGCAGCTCCCAGCGGGGGGGCGGAGAGACCCAGTACTTC
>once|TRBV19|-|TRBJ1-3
CASNSAGSGNTIYF
TGTGCCAGTAACTCCGCAGGGTCTGGAAACACCATATATTTT
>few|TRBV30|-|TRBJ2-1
CAWAYNEQFF
TGTGCCTGGGCCTACAATGAGCAGTTCTTC
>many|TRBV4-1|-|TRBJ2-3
CASSQESYPSTDTQYF
TGCGCCAGCAGCCAAGAGTCGTACCCCAGCACAGATACGCAGTATTTT
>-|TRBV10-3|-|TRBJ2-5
CAISDRVETQYF
TGTGCCATCAGTGATAGGGTGGAGACCCAGTACTTC
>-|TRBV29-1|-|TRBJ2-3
CSVNPGLHTDTQYF
TGCAGCGTTAATCCGGGACTCCACACAGATACGCAGTATTTT
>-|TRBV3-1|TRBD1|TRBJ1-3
CASSPLILPGQGNTIYF
TGTGCCAGCAGCCCCCTCATTCTCCCGGGACAGGGAAACACCATATATTTT
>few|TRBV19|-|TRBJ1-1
CASAALLEAFF
TGTGCCAGTGCGGCTTTGCTTGAAGCTTTCTTT
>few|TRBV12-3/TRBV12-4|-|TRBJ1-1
CASSLRRGSTEAFF
TGTGCCAGCAGTCTGCGTAGGGGGAGCACTGAAGCTTTCTTT
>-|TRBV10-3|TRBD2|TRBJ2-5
CAISGTSQETQYF
TGTGCCATCAGCGGGACTAGCCAAGAGACCCAGTACTTC
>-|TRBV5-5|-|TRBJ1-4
CASQQLGEKLFF
TGTGCCAGCCAGCAGCTGGGGGAAAAACTGTTTTTT